In its sample, the clone carrying this T cell receptor beta chain was seen many times. Antigen unknown. Through template switching, a universal primer site was introduced, and the cDNA contained unique molecular identifiers. TCRdb analysed the 5' RACE reads with MiXCR anew, one entry per CDR3 protein. This table has hundreds of thousands of distinct CDR3 sequences, around 8% appearing once. Germline loops: CDR1 MNHNS, CDR2 SASEGT. The junction had 12 bases not matched to a gene; V was cut back by 7 bases and J by 0 bases. This CDR3 is 17 amino acids long. This sample stems from a study of identical twins. Study-wide points: Diverse VJ usage suggested most zero-insertion clonotypes were not invariant T cells. Abundant beta clonotypes from cord blood had fewer insertions, unlike memory repertoires, which showed none.

These data also formed part of another study, on yellow fever vaccine responses in identical twins.

Sequenced input: memory (CD45RO+) T cells sorted from blood. This chain links TRBV6-1 with TRBJ2-1; the match to TRBD2 covers 7 bases. The sequence was collected from a woman aged 18-30 years in good health. The CDR3 DNA reads as TGTGCCAGCAAAAGTGAGATCGGGGGGACCTCCTACAATGAGCAGTTCTTC. Residues: CASKSEIGGTSYNEQFF.